This T cell receptor beta chain was captured by sequencing in a study of cytotoxic CD8 clonotypes in ibrutinib-treated CLL (TCRdb year 2021). About the investigation overall: The cohort was composed of about 10 relapsed/refractory and roughly 14 treatment-naive patients; IGHV unmutated status was identified in about 17 patients. Partial responses were observed in about 25 patients and complete responses in 2; after a median follow-up of 68 months, remission was maintained in roughly 15 patients and progression was observed in approximately 12. Response samples were taken after a median of roughly 12 months on treatment, ranging from about 6 to 40 months. An average of around 250,000 productive templates and 94,082 productive rearrangements was obtained per sample. Longitudinal samples were obtainable from about 30% of the roughly 90 participants in the trial. Cryopreserved peripheral blood mononuclear cells were obtained before treatment, at response, and at either sustained remission or disease progression. Patients were still on ibrutinib when every remission and progressive disease sample was collected. What the research found in general, with its limitations: An increase in clonality was observed at ibrutinib response, with clonality remaining stable during sustained remission and falling back toward baseline at progression. Sustained-remission and progressing patients did not have matched sampling times, and lymph node repertoires were not examined. Public clonotypes were rare and either shrank or stayed stable during treatment, and the rise in clonality at ibrutinib response reflected expansion of private clonotypes. Baseline clonality was found to be higher than that of age-matched healthy donors and was strongly correlated with circulating CD8+ T-cell counts.

CDR1 and CDR2 are drawn from the germline V gene (reference sequence): LNHDA, SQIVND. Inclusive of the bounding cysteine and phenylalanine, the CDR3 is 17 residues long. The only DNA kept is the CDR3, 51 bases in frame from the first base. Trimming at the junction amounts to 3 bases on V and 6 bases on J, and the germline ends lie 21 bases apart. Per the publication, the time point label means: about 11 months on ibrutinib. Approximately 2 micrograms of genomic DNA were extracted from cryopreserved PBMCs for TCR beta library preparation. Longitudinal blood samples from CLL patients on ibrutinib monotherapy were analyzed using high-throughput TCR beta sequencing. The patients were enrolled in a single-center, open-label phase 2 trial of ibrutinib monotherapy. The goal of deep resolution MiSeq sequencing was a depth between 1 in 1 million and 1 in 200,000 T cells, and coverage averaged 10x per clonotype. TCR beta libraries were generated with the immunoSEQ hsTCRB Kit. Per the original workflow: ImmunoSEQ Data Assistant and ImmunoSEQ Analyzer were used for data analysis, and V, D and J genes were assigned according to IMGT definitions. Clonality, with values ranging from 0 to 1, was calculated as one minus the normalized Shannon entropy of productive rearrangement frequencies. Only overrepresented clonotypes making up at least 0.05% of the repertoire of each patient were included in the public clonotype analysis. Roughly 13 age-matched healthy donor repertoires from immuneACCESS served as clonality controls. Drawn from immuneACCESS, this table holds only the in-frame rearrangements with V and J called that TCRdb kept. Clones are partly lost; checked studies trace under half to an unresolved V gene and leave the rest unexplained. The D gene and trimming were derived from the DNA, and the V and J assignments and clone size from that table. This sample has about 45,000 clones in its table, and about 70% of those were observed once. 9.5% to 15% of the sample lies in the top ten.

Details on this clone: Its antigen remains unidentified. No base quality information exists; no much larger clone differs at one position.

The chain is assembled from TRBV19 and TRBJ1-5; no confident D gene assignment can be made. The TCR comes from a human donor with chronic lymphocytic leukemia. The sequences come from PBMCs, collected after 12 months of ibrutinib treatment. Here the CDR3 is given as CASSIWRVSVEGQPQHF. The sequenced DNA is TGTGCCAGTAGTATCTGGAGGGTATCGGTTGAGGGTCAGCCCCAGCATTTT.